The 3 T cell receptor beta chains below were found in one sample sequenced in a study of T cell changes during pregnancy in multiple sclerosis. The data were produced by immunoSEQ multiplex PCR, yet TCRdb's version contains in-frame clones alone and is incomplete. The sample includes approximately 41,000 clones, 90% seen only once; the top ten take more than 8%. This specimen was CD8+ T cells from peripheral blood mononuclear cells, taken in the first trimester of pregnancy. The receptor source for this set is a female donor with multiple sclerosis, enrolled in a pregnancy study.

The chain joins TRBV4-3 to TRBJ2-2; TRBD1 matches at 9 bases. Germline CDR1 reads LGHNA; CDR2 reads YSLEER. V lost 0 bases to trimming and J lost 5 bases; unmatched junction nucleotides: 1. The CDR3 is made up of 15 amino acids. CDR3 amino acids: CASSQDGQGTGELFF. CDR3 DNA sequence: TGCGCCAGCAGCCAAGATGGACAGGGGACCGGGGAGCTGTTTTTT.

This clone was observed once. This chain joins TRBV27 and TRBJ2-1, with 7 positions matching TRBD2. Looked up from germline, CDR1 is MNHEY and CDR2 is SMNVEV (reference sequence). The CDR3 extends over 15 amino acids. Losses at the gene ends were 7 bases for V and 0 bases for J; bases not matched to a gene: 6. The CDR3 spells CASMLGGSSYNEQFF. The CDR3 nucleotides read TGTGCCAGCATGTTGGGGGGGAGCTCCTACAATGAGCAGTTCTTC.

The chain links TRBV5-1 to TRBJ2-7, with 7 bases identical to TRBD1. The V gene end was trimmed by 4 bases and the J gene end by 2 bases; junction bases not matched to a gene: 12. The germline gives CDR1 SGHRS, CDR2 YFSETQ. This CDR3 contains 16 residues. DNA of the CDR3: TGCGCCAGCAGCACGACGATCAGGGGGACCCCCTACGAGCAGTACTTC. Encoded protein: CASSTTIRGTPYEQYF.